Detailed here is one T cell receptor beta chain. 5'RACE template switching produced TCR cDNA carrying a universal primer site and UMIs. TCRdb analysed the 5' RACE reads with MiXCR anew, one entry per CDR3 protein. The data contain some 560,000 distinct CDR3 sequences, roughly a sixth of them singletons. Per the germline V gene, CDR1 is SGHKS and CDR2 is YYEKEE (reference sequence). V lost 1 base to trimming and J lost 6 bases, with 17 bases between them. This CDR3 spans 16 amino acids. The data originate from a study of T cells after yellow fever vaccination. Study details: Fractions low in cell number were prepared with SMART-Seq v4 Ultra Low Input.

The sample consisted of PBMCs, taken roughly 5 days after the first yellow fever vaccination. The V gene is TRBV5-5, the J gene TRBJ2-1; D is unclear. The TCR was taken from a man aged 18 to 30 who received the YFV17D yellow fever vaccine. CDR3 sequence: CASSLLPPPAFNEQFF. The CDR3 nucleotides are TGTGCCAGCAGCTTGTTGCCCCCGCCGGCATTCAATGAGCAGTTCTTC.